The 17 T cell receptor beta chains below come from one sample, sequenced in a study of T cell responses to AZD1222 COVID-19 vaccine. Method: immunoSEQ multiplex PCR; TCRdb's copy keeps in-frame clones and lacks some. The sample holds around 140,000 clones, roughly 91% seen once. The sequencing used peripheral blood, collected on day 0 of AZD1222 vaccination. These receptors were collected from an adult in good health.

This chain connects TRBV6-5 to TRBJ1-5; no definite D call. The CDR3 contains 12 residues. Germline lookup yields CDR1 MNHEY and CDR2 SVGAGI. The V end lost 6 bases, the J end lost 6 bases, and 9 bases lay between the germline ends. Written as DNA, the CDR3 is TGTGCCAGCAGCTCGGGGATTCAGCCCCAGCATTTT. Its protein product is CASSSGIQPQHF.

V usage is TRBV5-1 and J usage is TRBJ2-3, with D maybe TRBD2 (6 bases). Trimming left V 2 bases short and J 4 bases short, with 14 bases between. The CDR3 is 15 amino acids. CDR1 is SGHRS and CDR2 is YFSETQ in the germline V gene. CDR3 in amino acids: CASSFRGLGADTQYF. CDR3 DNA: TGCGCCAGCAGCTTTAGGGGACTGGGGGCAGATACGCAGTATTTT.

J is TRBJ2-1 and V is TRBV12-3 or TRBV12-4; D not certain. This CDR3 comprises 11 residues. Trimming stripped 5 bases from V and 15 bases from J, with 14 bases between. Written as DNA, the CDR3 is TGTGCCAGCAGTCTTGGAACCCCCCGGTTCTTC. Its protein product is CASSLGTPRFF.

J is TRBJ2-2 and V is TRBV3-1 (or the pseudogene TRBV3-2); D not resolved. CDR1 and CDR2 (germline): LGHDT, YNNKEL (reference sequence). With 0 bases removed from V and 2 bases from J, the gap between germline ends came to 7 bases. The CDR3 is made up of 15 amino acids. In DNA, the CDR3 is TGTGCCAGCAGCCAAGATGTAGTAAACACCGGGGAGCTGTTTTTT. It specifies CASSQDVVNTGELFF.

The chain has TRBV20-1 and TRBJ1-2; D is ambiguous. CDR1 is DFQATT and CDR2 is SNEGSKA in the germline V gene (reference sequence). Trimming pared 3 bases from V and 3 bases from J, leaving 8 bases between. CDR3 length: 12 residues. The CDR3 DNA reads as TGCAGTGCTAGTGGGCGCGACTATGGCTACACCTTC. Translating it yields CSASGRDYGYTF.

V usage is TRBV9 and J usage is TRBJ2-7; 9 bases fit TRBD2. The V gene's germline CDR1 is SGDLS and CDR2 YYNGEE. This CDR3 has 14 residues. Unmatched junction bases numbered 7, after V lost 5 bases and J lost 4 bases. The CDR3 DNA sequence: TGTGCCAGCAGTGAGACTAGCGGAGCTTACGAGCAGTACTTC. As protein: CASSETSGAYEQYF.

As DNA, the CDR3 is TGTGCCAGCAGTGAAGTCGGGGAAAACACCATATATTTT. Its protein is CASSEVGENTIYF. The V and J genes are TRBV6-1 and TRBJ1-3; no reliable D call. CDR1 is MNHNS, CDR2 SASEGT, per germline. The CDR3 is 13 residues long. Trimming removed 1 base from V and 6 bases from J, with 7 bases in between.

The count of this clone is one. The chain is built from TRBV20-1 and TRBJ1-1; D gene uncertain. The CDR3 covers 9 residues. CDR1 DFQATT and CDR2 SNEGSKA come from the germline V gene (reference sequence). Trimming stripped 2 bases from V and 11 bases from J, with 6 bases between. The CDR3 bases are TGCAGTGCTAGACCTGGCGCTTTCTTT. Translated, it gives CSARPGAFF.

V usage is TRBV2 and J usage is TRBJ2-7, with 10 bases fitting TRBD2. The CDR3 runs to 14 residues. The junction had 4 bases not matched to a gene; V was cut back by 4 bases and J by 4 bases. Germline V lookup: CDR1 SNHLY, CDR2 FYNNEI. CDR3 amino acids: CASSGASGGYEQYF. CDR3 nucleotide sequence: TGTGCCAGCAGTGGAGCTAGCGGGGGATACGAGCAGTACTTC.

This clone was counted only a few times. The chain is built from TRBV6-5 and TRBJ2-1; D is ambiguous. V lost 2 bases, J lost 8 bases, and 10 bases lay in between. Germline V gene sequence: CDR1 MNHEY, CDR2 SVGAGI. The CDR3 contains 13 residues. This chain's CDR3 is CASSYTTSYEQFF. The CDR3, as DNA: TGTGCCAGCAGTTACACTACCTCGTATGAGCAGTTCTTC.

The chain couples TRBV5-4 to TRBJ2-1; TRBD1 matches 8 bases. The germline V gene encodes CDR1 SGHNT and CDR2 YYREEE (reference sequence). The CDR3 contains 15 residues. The V segment lost 3 bases and the J segment 4 bases; nucleotides outside the gene matches: 6. Written as DNA, the CDR3 is TGTGCCAGCAGCTCTACCGGGACAGGTTACAATGAGCAGTTCTTC. Translating gives CASSSTGTGYNEQFF. The entire variable domain, with the rest obtained from reference TRBV5-4 and TRBJ2-1, is as follows: ETGVTQSPTHLIKTRGQQVTLRCSSQSGHNTVSWYQQALGQGPQFIFQYYREEENGRGNFPPRFSGLQFPNYSSELNVNALELDDSALYLCASSSTGTGYNEQFFGPGTRLTVL.

This sequence joins TRBV21-1 and TRBJ2-1. TRBV21-1 is designated a pseudogene. The CDR3 spans 16 residues. In DNA, the CDR3 is TGTGCCAGCAGCAAATCTCGAGACCTCACCTACAATGAGCAGTTCTTC. As protein: CASSKSRDLTYNEQFF.

The CDR3 sequence: CASKHRDREMHEQFF. DNA of the CDR3: TGTGCCAGTAAACACCGGGACAGGGAGATGCATGAGCAGTTCTTC. The V gene is TRBV19, the J gene TRBJ2-1, with 9 bases identical to TRBD1. The CDR3 is 15 residues long. CDR1 is LNHDA and CDR2 is SQIVND in the germline V gene (reference sequence). V was clipped by 7 bases and J by 8 bases; unmatched bases: 12.

This clone was recorded a few times. The chain links TRBV7-2 to TRBJ2-3, with D perhaps matching TRBD1 (6 bases). Trimming stripped 4 bases from V and 11 bases from J, with 16 bases between. The V gene's germline CDR1 is SGHTA and CDR2 FQGNSA. There are 13 residues in the CDR3. CDR3 DNA sequence: TGTGCCAGCAGCTCAGGGGACAACACTTTGCAGTATTTT. Amino acids: CASSSGDNTLQYF.

This chain joins TRBV6-5 and TRBJ2-7, with 8 bases lining up with TRBD2. The germline gives CDR1 MNHEY, CDR2 SVGAGI. The CDR3 contains 12 residues. The V and J ends lost 5 bases and 7 bases, in that order; junction bases with no gene match: 4. In nucleotides, the CDR3 is TGTGCCAGCAGTCTCACGGGGGGGGAGCAGTACTTC. Translating gives CASSLTGGEQYF.

V usage is TRBV7-8 and J usage is TRBJ2-1; a weak D match, TRBD1 (5 bases). CDR3 length equals 13 residues. The V gene's germline CDR1 is SGHVS and CDR2 FQNEAQ. Deletions cut 3 bases from V and 8 bases from J, with 11 bases between. The chain's CDR3 is CASSFRARDEQFF. In DNA form, the CDR3 reads TGTGCCAGCAGCTTCAGGGCCCGGGATGAGCAGTTCTTC.

This rearrangement joins TRBV3-1 (or the pseudogene TRBV3-2) to TRBJ1-2; D possibly corresponds to TRBD1 (5 bases). Germline-derived CDR1 and CDR2 are LGHDT and YNNKEL (reference sequence). This CDR3 comprises 14 residues. Trimming left V 3 bases short and J 3 bases short, with 11 bases between. The CDR3 here is CASSQAGRDYGYTF. In DNA form, the CDR3 reads TGTGCCAGCAGCCAGGCAGGGCGGGACTATGGCTACACCTTC.